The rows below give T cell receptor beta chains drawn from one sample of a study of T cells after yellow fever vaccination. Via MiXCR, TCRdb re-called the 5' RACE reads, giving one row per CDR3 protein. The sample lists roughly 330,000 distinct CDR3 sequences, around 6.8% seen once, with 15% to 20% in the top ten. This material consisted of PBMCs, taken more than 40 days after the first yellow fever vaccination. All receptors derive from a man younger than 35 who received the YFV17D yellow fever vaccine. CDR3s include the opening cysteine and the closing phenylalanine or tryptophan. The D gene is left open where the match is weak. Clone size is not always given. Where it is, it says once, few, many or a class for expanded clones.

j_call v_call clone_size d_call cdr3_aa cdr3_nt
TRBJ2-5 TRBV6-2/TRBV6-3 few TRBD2 CASSPAGGAETQYF TGTGCCAGCAGCCCAGCGGGGGGGGCAGAGACCCAGTACTTC
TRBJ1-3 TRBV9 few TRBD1 CASSRGQGTSGNTIYF TGTGCCAGCAGTCGAGGACAGGGGACCTCTGGAAACACCATATATTTT
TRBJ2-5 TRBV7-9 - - CASSLVGASAETQYF TGTGCCAGCAGCTTGGTAGGGGCTAGCGCCGAGACCCAGTACTTC
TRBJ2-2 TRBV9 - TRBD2 CASSLGLVPGELFF TGTGCCAGCAGCCTAGGACTAGTCCCCGGGGAGCTGTTTTTT
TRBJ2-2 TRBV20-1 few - CSARPQNTGELFF TGCAGTGCTAGACCCCAGAACACCGGGGAGCTGTTTTTT
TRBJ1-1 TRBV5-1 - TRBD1 CASSRGQGGTEAFF TGCGCCAGCAGCCGTGGACAGGGAGGGACTGAAGCTTTCTTT
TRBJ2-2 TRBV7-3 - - CASLSGELFF TGTGCCAGTTTAAGCGGGGAGCTGTTTTTT
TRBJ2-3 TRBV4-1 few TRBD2 CASSHSGGAGDTQYF TGCGCCAGCAGCCACTCCGGGGGGGCCGGAGATACGCAGTATTTT
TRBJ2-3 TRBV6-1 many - CASHPGGSTDTQYF TGTGCCAGCCATCCAGGGGGGAGCACAGATACGCAGTATTTT
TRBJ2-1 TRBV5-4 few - CASSLAVNEQFF TGTGCCAGCAGCTTGGCCGTTAATGAGCAGTTCTTC
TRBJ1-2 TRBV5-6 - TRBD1 CASSLGQDQELKLYGYTF TGTGCCAGCAGTCTGGGACAGGACCAAGAGTTAAAACTCTATGGCTACACCTTC
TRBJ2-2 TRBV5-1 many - CASSLAAWGETGELFF TGCGCCAGCAGCTTGGCGGCCTGGGGGGAAACCGGGGAGCTGTTTTTT
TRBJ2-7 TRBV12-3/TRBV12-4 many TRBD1 CASRMTGSYEQYF TGTGCCAGCAGAATGACAGGGTCCTACGAGCAGTACTTC
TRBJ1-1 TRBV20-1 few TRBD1 CSASGTGRWAFF TGCAGTGCATCAGGGACAGGGCGTTGGGCTTTCTTT
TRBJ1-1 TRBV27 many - CASSYLRENTEAFF TGTGCCAGCAGTTATCTCCGGGAGAACACTGAAGCTTTCTTT
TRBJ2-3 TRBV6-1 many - CATAIRDSWATDTQYF TGTGCCACCGCTATCCGGGACTCCTGGGCCACAGATACGCAGTATTTT
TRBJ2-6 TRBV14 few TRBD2 CASSHTSGASSGANVLTF TGTGCCAGCAGCCACACTAGCGGGGCAAGCTCTGGGGCCAACGTCCTGACTTTC
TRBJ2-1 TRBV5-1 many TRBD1 CASSLGYGTGHNEQFF TGCGCCAGCAGCCTAGGATACGGGACAGGGCACAATGAGCAGTTCTTC
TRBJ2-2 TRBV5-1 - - CASSYRLQGDTGELFF TGCGCCAGCAGCTACCGTTTACAGGGTGACACCGGGGAGCTGTTTTTT
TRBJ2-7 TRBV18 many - CASSPEAGITYEQYF TGTGCCAGCTCACCCGAGGCGGGAATCACCTACGAGCAGTACTTC
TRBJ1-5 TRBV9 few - CASSVGDIGQPQHF TGTGCCAGCAGCGTAGGGGACATCGGTCAGCCCCAGCATTTT
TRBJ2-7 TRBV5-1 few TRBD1 CASSTGTGPYEQYF TGCGCCAGCAGCACTGGGACAGGACCCTACGAGCAGTACTTC
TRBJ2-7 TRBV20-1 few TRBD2 CSAAPAGVPSYEQYF TGCAGTGCCGCCCCAGCGGGGGTACCATCCTACGAGCAGTACTTC